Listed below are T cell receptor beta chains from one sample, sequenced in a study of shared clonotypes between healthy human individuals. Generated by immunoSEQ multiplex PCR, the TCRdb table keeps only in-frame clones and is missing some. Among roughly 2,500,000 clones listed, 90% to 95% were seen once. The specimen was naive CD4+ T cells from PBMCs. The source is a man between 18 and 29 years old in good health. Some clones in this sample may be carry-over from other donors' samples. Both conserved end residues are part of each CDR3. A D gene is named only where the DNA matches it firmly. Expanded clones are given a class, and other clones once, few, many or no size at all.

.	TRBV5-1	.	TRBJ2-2	TGCGCCAGCAGTCCAGGGGAGGTCCCCGGGGAGCTGTTTTTT	CASSPGEVPGELFF
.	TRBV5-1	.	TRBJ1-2	TGCGCCAGCAGCTCCTTAGACAATAGGAATGGCTACACCTTC	CASSSLDNRNGYTF
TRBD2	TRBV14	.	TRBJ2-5	TGTGCCAGCAGCCAGGCCAGAACCGGGACTAGCGGGATGGAGACCCAGTACTTC	CASSQARTGTSGMETQYF
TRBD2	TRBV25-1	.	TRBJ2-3	TGTGCCACGGGACTAGCGGGAGTTTCAGATACGCAGTATTTT	CATGLAGVSDTQYF
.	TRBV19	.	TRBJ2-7	TGTGCCAGTAGTACCATACTAGGGGCCTCCTACGAGCAGTACTTC	CASSTILGASYEQYF
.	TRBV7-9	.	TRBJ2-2	TGTGCCAGCAGCTTAGATGGGGGTTCCAACACCGGGGAGCTGTTTTTT	CASSLDGGSNTGELFF
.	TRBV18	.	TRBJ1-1	TGTGCCAGCTCACCACTGGAGGGGAACACTGAAGCTTTCTTT	CASSPLEGNTEAFF
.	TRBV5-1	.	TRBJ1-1	TGCGCCAGCAGCCTGGGAGGGGCCTGGACTGAAGCTTTCTTT	CASSLGGAWTEAFF
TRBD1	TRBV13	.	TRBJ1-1	TGTGCCAGCAGCCCAGTCCCGACAGGGGGCACTGAAGCTTTCTTT	CASSPVPTGGTEAFF
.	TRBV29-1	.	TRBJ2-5	TGCAGCGTTGATGACACAGAGACCCAGTACTTC	CSVDDTETQYF
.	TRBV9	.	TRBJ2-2	TGTGCCAGCAGCGTAGGACGGCACGGGGAGCTGTTTTTT	CASSVGRHGELFF
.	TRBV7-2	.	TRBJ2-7	TGTGCCAGCAGCTTCTCGGCAGGCCGCTACGAGCAGTACTTC	CASSFSAGRYEQYF
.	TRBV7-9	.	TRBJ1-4	TGTGCCAGCAGCCGGGACCAATCGAGGGAAAAACTGTTTTTT	CASSRDQSREKLFF
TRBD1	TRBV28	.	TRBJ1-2	TGTGCCAGCAGTTTCTCGGACAGGGGGCGGGGTGGCTACACCTTC	CASSFSDRGRGGYTF
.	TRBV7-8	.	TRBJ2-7	TGTGCCAGCACGGCAGGGTGGCGGTACGAGCAGTACTTC	CASTAGWRYEQYF
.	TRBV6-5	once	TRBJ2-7	TGTGCCAGCAGTCCCCCCCAGGGGCACGAGCAGTACTTC	CASSPPQGHEQYF
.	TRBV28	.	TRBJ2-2	TGTGCCAGCAGTGCCGGAGGGGGGACCGGGGAGCTGTTTTTT	CASSAGGGTGELFF
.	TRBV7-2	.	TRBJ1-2	TGTGCCAGCAGCTTAGAGATTCAGGACTATGGCTACACCTTC	CASSLEIQDYGYTF
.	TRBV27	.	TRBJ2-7	TGTGCCAGCAGTTTTCCAGGCTCCTACGAGCAGTACTTC	CASSFPGSYEQYF